What follows describes a single TCR beta chain. These data belong to a study of cytomegalovirus exposure and HLA in healthy donors. V was cut by 0 bases and J by 3 bases, with 12 bases left in between. This CDR3 has 15 amino acids. CDR1 is SGHRS, CDR2 YFSETQ, per germline. The study ran its PCR with 60 Vbeta and 13 Jbeta primers. Method: immunoSEQ multiplex PCR; TCRdb's copy keeps in-frame clones and lacks some. Among 120,000 or so clones listed, roughly 72% were seen once. Sequencing input: PBMCs. This clonotype was obtained from a man aged 40-49 years in good health and CMV-seropositive. The chain links TRBV5-1 to TRBJ1-2; possibly TRBD1 for D (5 bases). The CDR3 bases are TGCGCCAGCAGCTTGGGACAGCGTACCCACTATGGCTACACCTTC. It yields the protein CASSLGQRTHYGYTF.